Described below is a single T cell receptor beta chain sequence and its context. Its antigen remains unidentified. The entry originates in a study of cytomegalovirus exposure and HLA in healthy donors. The study ran its PCR with 60 Vbeta and 13 Jbeta primers. Measured with immunoSEQ multiplex PCR; TCRdb has only the in-frame clones, and not every one. The sample shows approximately 150,000 clones, 84% of them seen only once. Trimming stripped 6 bases from V and 4 bases from J, with 12 bases between. The CDR3 sequence is 13 residues long. Germline V gene lookup returns CDR1 MNHEY and CDR2 SVGAGI. Broader study findings: Reportedly, cytomegalovirus status was diagnosed with high sensitivity and specificity. The study had only CMV serostatus as immune exposure information. Many donors carried some public TCRs, although rarity characterized most TCR sequences.

The gene calls are TRBV6-5 and TRBJ1-1, with D possibly TRBD1 on 6 matching bases. This receptor was obtained from a man under 40 in good health and CMV-seronegative. What was sequenced was PBMCs. The CDR3 is CASRSTGTTEAFF. CDR3 nucleotides: TGTGCCAGCAGGTCTACAGGGACCACTGAAGCTTTCTTT.